The 21 T cell receptor beta chains listed next were all sequenced from one sample in a study of CD8 T cells in ankylosing spondylitis. TCRdb processed the 5' RACE reads anew with MiXCR; each CDR3 protein has one entry. The sample shows some 270,000 distinct CDR3 sequences, about 20% of them seen only once. The sample comprised blood, either unsorted or a sorted T cell fraction (not recorded which). All receptors come from a male donor with ankylosing spondylitis or in good health (not recorded which).

The chain has TRBV11-2 and TRBJ2-1, with TRBD2 matching over 11 bases. This CDR3 contains 16 residues. CDR1 and CDR2 (germline): SGHAT, FQNNGV. The ends lost 5 bases at V and 3 bases at J; junction bases unmatched: 6. The CDR3 nucleotides read TGTGCCAGCAGCCCCGCTAGCGGGAGGTACTACAATGAGCAGTTCTTC. This sequence encodes CASSPASGRYYNEQFF.

The CDR3 nucleotides are TGTGCCAGCAGTTTAGAGCGGGGGTCCTACGAGCAGTTCTTC. Its translation is CASSLERGSYEQFF. This sequence joins TRBV27 and TRBJ2-7; 8 nucleotides align to TRBD2. TRBJ2-1 explains the end of the DNA better; the J call may be wrong. The CDR3 totals 14 residues. CDR1 and CDR2 (germline): MNHEY, SMNVEV (reference sequence).

This clonotype has a count of ten or more. The chain carries TRBV15 and TRBJ2-1; possibly TRBD1 or TRBD2 for D (5 bases each). V lost 5 bases and J 6 bases, leaving 20 bases between the germline ends. Germline CDR1 is LNHNV and CDR2 is YYDKDF (reference sequence). The CDR3 runs to 16 residues. The CDR3 sequence is CATSLRDPWSVNEQFF. DNA for the CDR3: TGTGCCACCAGCCTCCGGGACCCCTGGTCCGTCAATGAGCAGTTCTTC. Together with reference TRBV15 and TRBJ2-1, the CDR3 gives the full variable domain: DAMVIQNPRYQVTQFGKPVTLSCSQTLNHNVMYWYQQKSSQAPKLLFHYYDKDFNNEADTPDNFQSRRPNTSFCFLDIRSPGLGDTAMYLCATSLRDPWSVNEQFFGPGTRLTVL.

V and J are TRBV3-1 and TRBJ1-2, with D hard to call. This CDR3 has 13 residues. Trimming shortened V by 2 bases and J by 1 base, and 5 bases separated the two germline ends. Germline CDR1 reads LGHDT; CDR2 reads YNNKEL (reference sequence). The CDR3 here is CASSQQINYGYTF. CDR3 DNA: TGTGCCAGCAGCCAACAGATTAACTATGGCTACACCTTC. Full variable domain (outside the CDR3, taken from reference TRBV3-1 and TRBJ1-2): DTAVSQTPKYLVTQMGNDKSIKCEQNLGHDTMYWYKQDSKKFLKIMFSYNNKELIINETVPNRFSPKSPDKAHLNLHINSLELGDSAVYFCASSQQINYGYTFGSGTRLTVV.

V gene TRBV29-1 combines with J gene TRBJ2-2; no clear D gene. CDR3 length: 13 residues. V shed 4 bases and J shed 2 bases, with 8 bases lying between them. Germline V CDR1 and CDR2: SQVTM, ANQGSEA. The CDR3 DNA reads as TGCAGCGTTGGCCCCCCTAACACCGGGGAGCTGTTTTTT. This codes for CSVGPPNTGELFF.

This chain uses TRBV7-6 with TRBJ2-5; no firm D call. The germline CDR1 and CDR2 sequences are SGHVS and FNYEAQ. V was trimmed by 2 bases and J by 1 base, leaving 8 bases between them. This CDR3 is built from 14 residues. The CDR3 region has the DNA TGTGCCAGCAGCTTAAACTTAGGCCAAGAGACCCAGTACTTC. It encodes CASSLNLGQETQYF.

In this sample, this clonotype turned up many times. V is TRBV4-1 and J is TRBJ2-7; no definite D call. The germline V and J ends were trimmed by 0 bases and 0 bases, with 6 bases remaining between them. CDR1 and CDR2 (germline): MGHRA, YSYEKL. The length of the CDR3 is 14 residues. The CDR3 DNA reads as TGCGCCAGCAGCCAAGACAGGACCTCCTACGAGCAGTACTTC. Translating gives CASSQDRTSYEQYF.

A few counts support this clonotype. The gene calls are TRBV10-3 and TRBJ2-1; no clear D gene. This CDR3 comprises 15 residues. Trimming left V 4 bases short and J 8 bases short, with 18 bases between. Germline assignment: CDR1 ENHRY and CDR2 SYGVKD. CDR3 sequence: CAISGAQKTPHEQFF. Here the CDR3 DNA reads TGTGCCATCAGTGGTGCCCAGAAGACGCCGCATGAGCAGTTCTTC.

The rearrangement joins TRBV5-1 to TRBJ2-7; D is uncertain. V gave up 1 base and J gave up 3 bases, with 8 bases separating them. The CDR3 runs to 13 residues. Germline CDR1 SGHRS, CDR2 YFSETQ. CDR3 nucleotides: TGCGCCAGCAGCTTGTTACTTGACTACGAGCAGTACTTC. Encoded protein: CASSLLLDYEQYF. Filled out from reference TRBV5-1 and TRBJ2-7, the complete variable domain reads KAGVTQTPRYLIKTRGQQVTLSCSPISGHRSVSWYQQTPGQGLQFLFEYFSETQRNKGNFPGRFSGRQFSNSRSEMNVSTLELGDSALYLCASSLLLDYEQYFGPGTRLTVT.

The table lists this clonotype with a few counts. The chain links TRBV14 to TRBJ2-7, with D perhaps matching TRBD2 (5 bases). Germline CDR1 reads SGHDN; CDR2 reads FVKESK. V gave up 3 bases and J gave up 3 bases, with 9 bases separating them. CDR3 length equals 13 residues. Written as DNA, the CDR3 is TGTGCCAGCAGCCAGTGGAGCGGCTACGAGCAGTACTTC. It translates to CASSQWSGYEQYF.

This clonotype turned up a few times. The chain employs TRBV15 and TRBJ2-1; the match to TRBD1 covers 8 bases. Germline values: CDR1 LNHNV, CDR2 YYDKDF (reference sequence). The J segment lost 9 bases and the V segment lost 7 bases, leaving 11 bases of the junction unmatched. The CDR3 runs to 14 residues. The CDR3 bases are TGTGCCACCAACCCCAGGGGGCGGCACGTTGAGCAGTTCTTC. It encodes CATNPRGRHVEQFF.

The rearrangement joins TRBV5-5 to TRBJ1-5; the D is unclear. The length of the CDR3 is 15 residues. From germline, CDR1 is SGHKS and CDR2 YYEKEE (reference sequence). The V end was cut by 0 bases, the J end by 4 bases, with 11 bases between. Written as DNA, the CDR3 is TGTGCCAGCAGCTTGGCTCTTGCCTTTAATCAGCCCCAGCATTTT. Translation: CASSLALAFNQPQHF.

This clonotype was counted a few times. The chain carries TRBV4-3 and TRBJ2-2, with a possible D match to TRBD1 (5 bases). V dropped 3 bases and J dropped 3 bases, with 14 bases sitting between them. From germline, CDR1 is LGHNA and CDR2 YSLEER. CDR3 length: 16 residues. The CDR3 sequence: CASSHLGATDTGELFF. The DNA for the CDR3 is TGCGCCAGCAGCCACTTAGGAGCGACAGACACCGGGGAGCTGTTTTTT.

This clonotype was seen only a few times. The rearrangement links TRBV4-1 to TRBJ2-2; D is possibly TRBD1 or TRBD2 (6 bases each). CDR3 length equals 19 residues. V was pared by 0 bases and J by 3 bases, with 20 bases between. Germline V gene data show CDR1 as MGHRA and CDR2 as YSYEKL. DNA of the CDR3: TGCGCCAGCAGCCAAGAGGAGGGGGTATCCGGTTTTGACACCGGGGAGCTGTTTTTT. This codes for CASSQEEGVSGFDTGELFF.

This clonotype occurred a few times. DNA for the CDR3: TGCGCCAGCAGCCAACTAGAGACAGGGAGAGCTTACGAGCAGTACTTC. Its protein product is CASSQLETGRAYEQYF. This chain joins TRBV4-1 and TRBJ2-7; 7 bases map to TRBD1. Germline CDR1 MGHRA, CDR2 YSYEKL. With V trimmed by 2 bases and J by 4 bases, 11 bases remained unmatched. This CDR3 comprises 16 residues.

The rearrangement uses TRBV29-1 and TRBJ2-5, with TRBD2 as a possible D gene (6 bases). Trimming cost V 6 bases and J 0 bases, with 20 bases left between them. CDR3 length: 16 residues. The V gene's germline CDR1 is SQVTM and CDR2 ANQGSEA. CDR3 residues: CSVVGSEGLDQETQYF. The DNA of the CDR3 is TGCAGCGTAGTCGGTTCGGAGGGGCTTGACCAAGAGACCCAGTACTTC.

This clonotype was counted at least ten times. The rearrangement uses TRBV21-1 and TRBJ1-5; TRBD1 is the table's D call and was not checked against the DNA. TRBV21-1 is a known pseudogene. There are 14 residues in the CDR3. The CDR3 sequence: CASSPDRGHKPQHF. In DNA, the CDR3 is TGTGCCAGCAGCCCTGACAGGGGTCACAAGCCCCAGCATTTT.

This clonotype was recorded at least ten times. The V and J genes are TRBV12-3 or TRBV12-4 and TRBJ2-3; D ambiguous. This CDR3 has 11 residues. The V end was cut by 3 bases, the J end by 5 bases, with 3 bases between. The CDR3 coding sequence is TGTGCCAGCAGTTTCGTAGATACGCAGTATTTT. This translates into CASSFVDTQYF.

This rearrangement joins TRBV24-1 to TRBJ2-7; 10 bases fit TRBD2. The CDR3 runs to 16 residues. Germline assignment: CDR1 KGHDR and CDR2 SFDVKD. The V and J ends lost 4 bases and 3 bases, in that order; junction bases with no gene match: 8. This chain's CDR3 is CATSDPSSGRSYEQYF. For the CDR3, the DNA is TGTGCCACCAGTGACCCCTCTAGCGGGAGAAGCTACGAGCAGTACTTC.

This clonotype was observed at least ten times. V and J are TRBV5-1 and TRBJ1-5, with TRBD1 matching over 8 bases. This CDR3 has 14 residues. Trimming cost V 4 bases and J 3 bases; bases outside gene matches: 3. The germline V gene encodes CDR1 SGHRS and CDR2 YFSETQ. The CDR3 here is CASSPGQDNQPQHF. As DNA, the CDR3 is TGCGCCAGCAGCCCGGGACAGGACAATCAGCCCCAGCATTTT.

On this clonotype itself: A much bigger clone sits one base away, suggesting this may be a read error. This chain joins TRBV5-6 and TRBJ1-1; 9 positions agree with TRBD1. V lost 4 bases and J lost 5; bases outside the gene matches: 12. This CDR3 is 16 amino acids long. Germline values: CDR1 SGHDT, CDR2 YYEEEE. CDR3 nucleotides: TGTGCCAGCAGCCAAGACGCGGGACAGGGTAAAACTGAAGCTTTCTTT. This translates into CASSQDAGQGKTEAFF. Full variable domain (rest looked up from reference TRBV5-6 and TRBJ1-1): DAGVTQSPTHLIKTRGQQVTLRCSPKSGHDTVSWYQQALGQGPQFIFQYYEEEERQRGNFPDRFSGHQFPNYSSELNVNALLLGDSALYLCASSQDAGQGKTEAFFGQGTRLTVV.